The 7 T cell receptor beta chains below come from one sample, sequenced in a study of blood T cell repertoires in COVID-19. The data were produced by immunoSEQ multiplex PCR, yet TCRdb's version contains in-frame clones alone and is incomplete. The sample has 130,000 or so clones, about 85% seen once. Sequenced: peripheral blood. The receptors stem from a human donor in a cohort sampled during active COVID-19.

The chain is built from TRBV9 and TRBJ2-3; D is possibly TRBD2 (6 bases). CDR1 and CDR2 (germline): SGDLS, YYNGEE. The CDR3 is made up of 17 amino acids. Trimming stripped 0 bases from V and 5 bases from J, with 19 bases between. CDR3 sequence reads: CASSVGASGTPIDTQYF. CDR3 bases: TGTGCCAGCAGCGTAGGGGCCTCCGGGACTCCTATAGATACGCAGTATTTT.

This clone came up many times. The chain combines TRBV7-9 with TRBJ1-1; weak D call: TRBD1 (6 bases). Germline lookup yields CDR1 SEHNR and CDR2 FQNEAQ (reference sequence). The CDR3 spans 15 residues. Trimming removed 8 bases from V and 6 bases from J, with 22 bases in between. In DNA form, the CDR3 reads TGTGCCAGCGGCCGGGACACGCGTGAAAGGGCTGAAGCTTTCTTT. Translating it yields CASGRDTRERAEAFF. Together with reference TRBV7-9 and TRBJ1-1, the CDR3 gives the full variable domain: DTGVSQNPRHKITKRGQNVTFRCDPISEHNRLYWYRQTLGQGPEFLTYFQNEAQLEKSRLLSDRFSAERPKGSFSTLEIQRTEQGDSAMYLCASGRDTRERAEAFFGQGTRLTVV.

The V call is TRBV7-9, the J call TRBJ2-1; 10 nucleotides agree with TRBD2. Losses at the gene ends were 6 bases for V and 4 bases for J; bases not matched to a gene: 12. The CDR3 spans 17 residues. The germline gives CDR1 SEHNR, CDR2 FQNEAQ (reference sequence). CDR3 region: CASSTTGGLAVYNEQFF. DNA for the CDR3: TGTGCCAGCAGTACGACAGGTGGACTAGCGGTTTACAATGAGCAGTTCTTC.

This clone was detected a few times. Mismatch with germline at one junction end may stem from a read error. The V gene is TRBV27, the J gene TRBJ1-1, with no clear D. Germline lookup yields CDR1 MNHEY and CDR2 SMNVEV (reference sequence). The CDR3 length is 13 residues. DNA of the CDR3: TGTACCAGCAGTCGGCGGTTGAACACTGAAGCTTTCTTT. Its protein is CTSSRRLNTEAFF.

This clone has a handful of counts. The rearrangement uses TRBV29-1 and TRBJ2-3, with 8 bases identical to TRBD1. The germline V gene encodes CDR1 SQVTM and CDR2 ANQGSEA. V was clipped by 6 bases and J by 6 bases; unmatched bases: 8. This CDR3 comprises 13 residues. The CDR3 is CSVNGQGVDTQYF. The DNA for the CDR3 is TGCAGCGTAAACGGACAGGGTGTGGATACGCAGTATTTT.

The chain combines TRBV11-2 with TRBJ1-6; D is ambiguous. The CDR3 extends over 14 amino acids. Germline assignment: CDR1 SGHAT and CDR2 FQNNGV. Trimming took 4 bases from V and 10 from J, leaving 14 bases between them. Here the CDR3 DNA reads TGTGCCAGCAGCTACGTCGGAGGGAACTCACCCCTCCACTTT. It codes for CASSYVGGNSPLHF.

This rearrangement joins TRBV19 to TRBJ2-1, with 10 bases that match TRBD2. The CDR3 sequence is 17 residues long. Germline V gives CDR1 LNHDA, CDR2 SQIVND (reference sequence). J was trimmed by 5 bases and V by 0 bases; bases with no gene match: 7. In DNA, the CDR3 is TGTGCCAGTAGTATAGATCGAGGGACTAGCGCCCACAATGAGCAGTTCTTC. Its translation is CASSIDRGTSAHNEQFF.